A selection of T cell receptor beta chains follows, all from one sample in a study of chronic HIV infection and antiretroviral therapy. TCRdb re-analysed the 5' RACE reads in MiXCR, keeping a single row per CDR3 protein. Of under 55,000 distinct CDR3 sequences in the sample, roughly 19% were seen once. The sequenced material came from peripheral blood. These receptors all come from an adult who had HIV and had not received antiretroviral therapy, or was an uninfected healthy control (not recorded which). The CDR3 runs from the conserved cysteine through the conserved F or W. Fields, in order: V gene, J gene, CDR3 protein.

v_call: TRBV29-1; j_call: TRBJ1-1; cdr3_aa: CSVDPGGGTEAFF
v_call: TRBV4-1; j_call: TRBJ1-1; cdr3_aa: CASRKTENTEAFF
v_call: TRBV6-5; j_call: TRBJ2-6; cdr3_aa: CASRQRWAGANVLTF
v_call: TRBV9; j_call: TRBJ2-3; cdr3_aa: CASSVAEGTDTQYF
v_call: TRBV27; j_call: TRBJ1-6; cdr3_aa: CASSFVPGEGTLHF
v_call: TRBV29-1; j_call: TRBJ2-7; cdr3_aa: CSVAPERPTYEQYF
v_call: TRBV28; j_call: TRBJ1-1; cdr3_aa: CASRGTSQGAEAFF
v_call: TRBV5-1; j_call: TRBJ2-2; cdr3_aa: CASSLEELAGNTGELFF
v_call: TRBV20-1; j_call: TRBJ1-2; cdr3_aa: CSGSRTPLYGYTF
v_call: TRBV29-1; j_call: TRBJ2-1; cdr3_aa: CSADRAYNEQFF
v_call: TRBV4-1; j_call: TRBJ2-7; cdr3_aa: CASSHDQYEQYF
v_call: TRBV29-1; j_call: TRBJ2-5; cdr3_aa: CSVEDWGRQETQYF
v_call: TRBV7-9; j_call: TRBJ2-2; cdr3_aa: CASSPYPGELFF
v_call: TRBV6-5; j_call: TRBJ1-6; cdr3_aa: CASTIGLPGSPLHF
v_call: TRBV5-5; j_call: TRBJ2-4; cdr3_aa: CASSLLQQTKNIQYF
v_call: TRBV4-1; j_call: TRBJ1-2; cdr3_aa: CASSQEGSSGYTF
v_call: TRBV28; j_call: TRBJ2-7; cdr3_aa: CAIRDRDTYEQYF
v_call: TRBV6-5; j_call: TRBJ2-1; cdr3_aa: CASSTPIRVNEQFF
v_call: TRBV7-2; j_call: TRBJ1-4; cdr3_aa: CASSFRQNEKLFF
v_call: TRBV24-1; j_call: TRBJ1-5; cdr3_aa: CATGQASSNQPQHF
v_call: TRBV6-2/TRBV6-3; j_call: TRBJ2-1; cdr3_aa: CASSYSNLAGGEQFF
v_call: TRBV14; j_call: TRBJ1-6; cdr3_aa: CASSQERIHNSPLHF
v_call: TRBV30; j_call: TRBJ2-1; cdr3_aa: CAWSSSGIYNEQFF
v_call: TRBV7-8; j_call: TRBJ1-1; cdr3_aa: CASSPRKTEAFF
v_call: TRBV4-2; j_call: TRBJ2-6; cdr3_aa: CASSRYQGDANVLTF
v_call: TRBV28; j_call: TRBJ1-4; cdr3_aa: CASSLYTGPATNEKLFF
v_call: TRBV28; j_call: TRBJ1-1; cdr3_aa: CASSSPGSRAFF
v_call: TRBV28; j_call: TRBJ2-7; cdr3_aa: CASSPPPYEQYF
v_call: TRBV6-6; j_call: TRBJ2-3; cdr3_aa: CASSYQGGKGDTQYF
v_call: TRBV6-6; j_call: TRBJ1-6; cdr3_aa: CASNVRALDNSPLHF
v_call: TRBV28; j_call: TRBJ1-5; cdr3_aa: CASSLMLGDQPQHF
v_call: TRBV20-1; j_call: TRBJ1-6; cdr3_aa: CSASLQGASRSPLHF
v_call: TRBV5-1; j_call: TRBJ1-4; cdr3_aa: CASTPTATNEKLFF
v_call: TRBV11-2; j_call: TRBJ1-4; cdr3_aa: CASSLMGEKLFF
v_call: TRBV6-6; j_call: TRBJ2-7; cdr3_aa: CASRFSAIPYEQYF
v_call: TRBV20-1; j_call: TRBJ1-5; cdr3_aa: CSARALSQPQHF
v_call: TRBV27; j_call: TRBJ2-1; cdr3_aa: CASSPIPGTGIFFF
v_call: TRBV29-1; j_call: TRBJ2-7; cdr3_aa: CSVTWGHGEQYF
v_call: TRBV4-1; j_call: TRBJ2-4; cdr3_aa: CASSRLLAGVAKNIQYF
v_call: TRBV28; j_call: TRBJ1-1; cdr3_aa: CASSLGGVGTEAFF
v_call: TRBV4-1; j_call: TRBJ2-3; cdr3_aa: CASSQERRQNTDTQYF
v_call: TRBV11-2; j_call: TRBJ1-1; cdr3_aa: CASSLPGHPNTEAFF
v_call: TRBV11-2; j_call: TRBJ1-3; cdr3_aa: CASSRKGREGARERGNTIYF
v_call: TRBV6-6; j_call: TRBJ1-1; cdr3_aa: CASSPVRGRVDTEAFF
v_call: TRBV11-2; j_call: TRBJ2-2; cdr3_aa: CASSLARLAGGVSNTGELFF
v_call: TRBV20-1; j_call: TRBJ2-3; cdr3_aa: CSASLPTLQGSTDTQYF
v_call: TRBV5-1; j_call: TRBJ1-1; cdr3_aa: CASSFGQGGVEAFF
v_call: TRBV5-4; j_call: TRBJ1-4; cdr3_aa: CASSDTGGGKNEKLFF
v_call: TRBV9; j_call: TRBJ2-3; cdr3_aa: CASSVGLTTDTQYF
v_call: TRBV9; j_call: TRBJ2-3; cdr3_aa: CASSERTGGTDTQYF